This T cell receptor (beta chain) was sequenced in a study of T cells in Graves' hyperthyroidism and ophthalmopathy. It was RNA transcripts that yielded the amplified TCR beta CDR3 regions. The primer set for the first-round RT-PCR of the TCR CDR3 was HTBI. Each CDR3 protein gets one entry after TCRdb re-called the multiplex PCR reads with MiXCR. The sample has hundreds of thousands of distinct CDR3 sequences; 38% are singletons. Study conclusions and caveats: Appearing also in blood were most of the thyroid clonotypes expanded above 0.001. A model built on 13 V-J features separated ophthalmopathy from stable hyperthyroidism.

Each patient was aged 18 to 65 and had newly diagnosed hyperthyroidism of under 2 months' duration. Diagnoses rested on clinical symptoms, serum thyroxine and TRAb, thyroid ultrasound and orbital computed tomography. This clonotype was seen more than once but under ten times. As yet, its antigen is unknown. The source of this sequence is a man between 18 and 29 years old with Graves' hyperthyroidism. Sequencing was carried out using blood.

CDR3 loop: CASSPSGGDSYEQYF. CDR3 nucleotide sequence: TGTGCCAGCAGCCCTAGCGGGGGGGACTCCTACGAGCAGTACTTC. The V call is TRBV7-6, the J call TRBJ2-7, with 12 bases fitting TRBD2. With 5 bases clipped from V and 0 bases from J, the junction kept 2 bases outside the gene matches. Per the germline V gene, CDR1 is SGHVS and CDR2 is FNYEAQ. CDR3 size: 15 residues.